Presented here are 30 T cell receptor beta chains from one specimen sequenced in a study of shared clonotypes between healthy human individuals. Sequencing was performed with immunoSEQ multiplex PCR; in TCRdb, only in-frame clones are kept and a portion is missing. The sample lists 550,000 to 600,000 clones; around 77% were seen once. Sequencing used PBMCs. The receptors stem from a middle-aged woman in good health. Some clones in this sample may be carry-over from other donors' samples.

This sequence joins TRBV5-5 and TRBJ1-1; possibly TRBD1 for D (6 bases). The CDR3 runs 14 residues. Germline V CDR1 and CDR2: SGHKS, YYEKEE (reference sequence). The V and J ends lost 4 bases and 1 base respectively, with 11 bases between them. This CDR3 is CASSRTEQNTEAFF. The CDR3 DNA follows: TGTGCCAGCAGCCGGACAGAACAGAACACTGAAGCTTTCTTT.

This CDR3 is CASRSGLAYNEQFF. CDR3 DNA sequence: TGTGCCAGTAGGTCGGGACTAGCCTACAATGAGCAGTTCTTC. The chain combines TRBV19 with TRBJ2-1; TRBD2 aligns across 8 bases. CDR3 size: 14 residues. V gave up 6 bases and J gave up 2 bases; unmatched junction bases: 3. CDR1 and CDR2 (germline): LNHDA, SQIVND (reference sequence). Looking up the rest from reference TRBV19 and TRBJ2-1 gives the full variable domain: DGGITQSPKYLFRKEGQNVTLSCEQNLNHDAMYWYRQDPGQGLRLIYYSQIVNDFQKGDIAEGYSVSREKKESFPLTVTSAQKNPTAFYLCASRSGLAYNEQFFGPGTRLTVL.

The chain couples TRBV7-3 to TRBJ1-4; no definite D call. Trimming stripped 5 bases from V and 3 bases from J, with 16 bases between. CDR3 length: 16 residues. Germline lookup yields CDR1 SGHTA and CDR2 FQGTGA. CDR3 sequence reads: CASSRPQEVANEKLFF. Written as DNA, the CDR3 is TGTGCCAGCAGCCGCCCCCAGGAGGTAGCTAATGAAAAACTGTTTTTT.

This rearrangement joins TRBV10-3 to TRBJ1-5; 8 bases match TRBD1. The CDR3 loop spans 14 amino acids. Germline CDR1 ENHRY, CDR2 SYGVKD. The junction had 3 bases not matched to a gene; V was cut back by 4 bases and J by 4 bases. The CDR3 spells CAISAGQGNQPQHF. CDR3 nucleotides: TGTGCCATCAGTGCTGGACAGGGAAATCAGCCCCAGCATTTT.

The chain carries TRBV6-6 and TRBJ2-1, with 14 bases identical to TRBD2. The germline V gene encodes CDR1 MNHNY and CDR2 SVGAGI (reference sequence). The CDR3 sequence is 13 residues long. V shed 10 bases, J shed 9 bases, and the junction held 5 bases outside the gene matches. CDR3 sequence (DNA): TGTGCCATAGGGACTAGCGGGAGAAGTGAGCAGTTCTTC. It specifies CAIGTSGRSEQFF.

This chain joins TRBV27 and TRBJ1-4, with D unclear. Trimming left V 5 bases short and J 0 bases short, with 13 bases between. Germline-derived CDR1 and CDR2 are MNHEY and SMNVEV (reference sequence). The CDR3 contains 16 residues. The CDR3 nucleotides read TGTGCCAGCAGTCCCACCTACGTTGCAACTAATGAAAAACTGTTTTTT. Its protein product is CASSPTYVATNEKLFF.

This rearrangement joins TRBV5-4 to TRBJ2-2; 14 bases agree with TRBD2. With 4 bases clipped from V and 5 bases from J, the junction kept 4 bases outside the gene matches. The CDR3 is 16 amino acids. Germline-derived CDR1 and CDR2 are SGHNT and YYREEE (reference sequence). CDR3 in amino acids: CASSGTSGSVTGELFF. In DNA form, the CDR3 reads TGTGCCAGCAGCGGGACTAGCGGGAGTGTAACCGGGGAGCTGTTTTTT.

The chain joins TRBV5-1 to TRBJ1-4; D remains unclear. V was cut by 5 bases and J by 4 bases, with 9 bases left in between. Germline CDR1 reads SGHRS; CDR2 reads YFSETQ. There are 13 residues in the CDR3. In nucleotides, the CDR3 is TGCGCCAGCAGTGGCCAGCTTAATGAAAAACTGTTTTTT. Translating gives CASSGQLNEKLFF.

CDR3 nucleotides: TGTGCCAGCACCAGGGACAGGGGGGAGACCCAGTACTTC. This translates into CASTRDRGETQYF. The chain employs TRBV6-1 and TRBJ2-5; TRBD1 matches 11 bases. The germline V gene encodes CDR1 MNHNS and CDR2 SASEGT. The CDR3 contains 13 residues. With 7 bases clipped from V and 5 bases from J, the junction kept 3 bases outside the gene matches.

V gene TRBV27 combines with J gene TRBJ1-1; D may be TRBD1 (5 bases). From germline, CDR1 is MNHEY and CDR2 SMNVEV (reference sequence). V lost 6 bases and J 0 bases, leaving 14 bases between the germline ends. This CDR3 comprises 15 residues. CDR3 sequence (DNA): TGTGCCAGCAGGCCGAGACAGAGACTGAACACTGAAGCTTTCTTT. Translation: CASRPRQRLNTEAFF.

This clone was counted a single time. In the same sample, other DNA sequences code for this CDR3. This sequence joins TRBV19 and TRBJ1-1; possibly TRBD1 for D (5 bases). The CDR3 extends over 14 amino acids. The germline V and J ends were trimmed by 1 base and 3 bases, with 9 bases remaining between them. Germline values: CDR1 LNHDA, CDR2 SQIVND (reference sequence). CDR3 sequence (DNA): TGTGCCAGTAGTATAGGGGGAGGGGACACTGAAGCTTTCTTT. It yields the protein CASSIGGGDTEAFF.

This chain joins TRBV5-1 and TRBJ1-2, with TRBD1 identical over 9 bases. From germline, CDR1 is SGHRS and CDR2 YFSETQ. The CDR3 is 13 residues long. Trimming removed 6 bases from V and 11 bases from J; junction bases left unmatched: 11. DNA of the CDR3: TGCGCCAGCAAGGGACAGGGATTCTCAGTTTACACCTTC. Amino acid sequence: CASKGQGFSVYTF.

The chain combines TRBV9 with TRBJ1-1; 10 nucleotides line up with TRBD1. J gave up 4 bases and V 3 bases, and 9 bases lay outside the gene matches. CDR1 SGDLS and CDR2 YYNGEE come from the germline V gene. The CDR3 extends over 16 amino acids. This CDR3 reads CASSETLWTGGTEAFF. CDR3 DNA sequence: TGTGCCAGCAGCGAAACCCTTTGGACAGGGGGCACTGAAGCTTTCTTT.

CDR3 region: CASSGTSGSSEQYF. The CDR3, as DNA: TGTGCCAGCAGCGGGACTAGCGGGAGTTCCGAGCAGTACTTC. The rearrangement uses TRBV9 and TRBJ2-7, with TRBD2 matching over 13 bases. From germline, CDR1 is SGDLS and CDR2 YYNGEE. Trimming removed 3 bases from V and 6 bases from J; junction bases left unmatched: 3. This CDR3 region has 14 residues.

CDR3 sequence reads: CASSEADKGYTGELFF. CDR3 coding DNA: TGTGCCAGCAGTGAAGCCGACAAGGGGTACACCGGGGAGCTGTTTTTT. The chain employs TRBV6-1 and TRBJ2-2, with a possible D match to TRBD1 (5 bases). This CDR3 has 16 amino acids. Germline loops: CDR1 MNHNS, CDR2 SASEGT. V was trimmed by 0 bases and J by 3 bases, leaving 11 bases between them.

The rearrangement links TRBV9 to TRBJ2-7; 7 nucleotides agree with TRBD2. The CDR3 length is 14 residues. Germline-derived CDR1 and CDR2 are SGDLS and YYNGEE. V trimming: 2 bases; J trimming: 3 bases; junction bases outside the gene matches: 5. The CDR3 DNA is TGTGCCAGCAGCGTGGGAGGGGAACACTACGAGCAGTACTTC. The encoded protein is CASSVGGEHYEQYF.

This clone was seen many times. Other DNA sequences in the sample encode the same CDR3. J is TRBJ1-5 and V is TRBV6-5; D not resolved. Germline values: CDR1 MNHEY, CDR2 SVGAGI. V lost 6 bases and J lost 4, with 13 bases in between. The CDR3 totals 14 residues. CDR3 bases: TGTGCCAGCAGGAGGACCGCGTATAATCAGCCCCAGCATTTT. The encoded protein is CASRRTAYNQPQHF.

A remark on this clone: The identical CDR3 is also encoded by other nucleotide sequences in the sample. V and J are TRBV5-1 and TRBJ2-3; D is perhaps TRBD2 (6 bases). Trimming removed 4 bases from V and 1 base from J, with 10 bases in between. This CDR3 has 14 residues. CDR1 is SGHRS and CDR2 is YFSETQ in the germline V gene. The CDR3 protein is CASSLSGGTDTQYF. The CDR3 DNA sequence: TGCGCCAGCAGCCTTAGCGGAGGCACAGATACGCAGTATTTT.

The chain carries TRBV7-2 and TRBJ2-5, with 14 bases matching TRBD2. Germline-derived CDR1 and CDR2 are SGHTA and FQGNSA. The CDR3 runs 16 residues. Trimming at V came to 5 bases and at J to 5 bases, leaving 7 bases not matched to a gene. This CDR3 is CASSPLGLAGGETQYF. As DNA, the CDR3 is TGTGCCAGCAGCCCGCTAGGACTAGCGGGAGGTGAGACCCAGTACTTC.

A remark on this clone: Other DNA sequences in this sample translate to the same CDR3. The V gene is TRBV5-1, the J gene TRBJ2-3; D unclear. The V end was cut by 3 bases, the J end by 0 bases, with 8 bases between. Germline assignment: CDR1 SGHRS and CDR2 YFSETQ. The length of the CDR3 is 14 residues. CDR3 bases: TGCGCCAGCAGCTCGCTGACAAGCACAGATACGCAGTATTTT. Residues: CASSSLTSTDTQYF.

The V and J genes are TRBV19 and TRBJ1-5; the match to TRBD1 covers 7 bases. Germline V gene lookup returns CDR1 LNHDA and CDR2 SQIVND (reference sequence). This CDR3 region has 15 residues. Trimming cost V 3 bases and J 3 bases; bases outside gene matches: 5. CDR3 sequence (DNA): TGTGCCAGTAGTATCCGGGACAGTTACAATCAGCCCCAGCATTTT. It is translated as CASSIRDSYNQPQHF.

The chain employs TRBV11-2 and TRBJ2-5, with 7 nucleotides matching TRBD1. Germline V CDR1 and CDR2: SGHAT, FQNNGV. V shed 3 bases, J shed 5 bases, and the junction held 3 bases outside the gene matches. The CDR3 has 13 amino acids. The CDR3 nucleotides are TGTGCCAGCAGCTTGGGACAGAGGGAGACCCAGTACTTC. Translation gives CASSLGQRETQYF.

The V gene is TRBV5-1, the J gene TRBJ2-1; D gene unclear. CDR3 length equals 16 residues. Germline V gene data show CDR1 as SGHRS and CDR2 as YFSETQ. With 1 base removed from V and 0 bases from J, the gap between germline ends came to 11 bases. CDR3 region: CASSLLVGGSYNEQFF. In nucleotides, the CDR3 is TGCGCCAGCAGCTTGCTCGTTGGTGGCTCCTACAATGAGCAGTTCTTC.

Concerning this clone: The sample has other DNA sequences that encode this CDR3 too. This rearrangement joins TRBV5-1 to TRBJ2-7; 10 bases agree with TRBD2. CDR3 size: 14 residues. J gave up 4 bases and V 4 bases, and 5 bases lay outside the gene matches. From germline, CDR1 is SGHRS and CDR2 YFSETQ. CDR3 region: CASSLGTSVYEQYF. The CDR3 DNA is TGCGCCAGCAGCCTCGGGACTAGCGTGTACGAGCAGTACTTC.

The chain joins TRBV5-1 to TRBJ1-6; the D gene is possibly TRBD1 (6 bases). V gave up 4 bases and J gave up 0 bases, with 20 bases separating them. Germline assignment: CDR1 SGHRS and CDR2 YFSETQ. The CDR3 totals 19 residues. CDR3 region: CASSPGGYRVSSYNSPLHF. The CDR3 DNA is TGCGCCAGCAGCCCCGGGGGGTACAGGGTGAGCTCCTATAATTCACCCCTCCACTTT.

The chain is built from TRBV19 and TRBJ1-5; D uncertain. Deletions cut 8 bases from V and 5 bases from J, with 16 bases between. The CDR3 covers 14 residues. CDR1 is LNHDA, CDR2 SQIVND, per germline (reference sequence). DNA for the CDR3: TGTGCCAGTCAAATCCCCCGACGGGATCAGCCCCAGCATTTT. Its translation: CASQIPRRDQPQHF.

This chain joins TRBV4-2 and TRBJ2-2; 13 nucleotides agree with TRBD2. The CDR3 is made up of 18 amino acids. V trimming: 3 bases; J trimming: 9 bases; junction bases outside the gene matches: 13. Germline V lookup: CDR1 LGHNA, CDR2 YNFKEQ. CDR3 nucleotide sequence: TGTGCCAGCAGCCACCAGGCTACTGGACTAGCGGGAGTCAGGGAGCTGTTTTTT. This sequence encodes CASSHQATGLAGVRELFF.

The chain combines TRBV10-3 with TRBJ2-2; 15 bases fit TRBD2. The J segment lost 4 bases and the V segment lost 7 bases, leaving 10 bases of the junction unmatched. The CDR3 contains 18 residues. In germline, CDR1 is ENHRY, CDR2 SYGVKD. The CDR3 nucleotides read TGTGCCATCATGTCAGGACTAGCGGGAGGGCCGGGCACCGGGGAGCTGTTTTTT. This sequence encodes CAIMSGLAGGPGTGELFF.

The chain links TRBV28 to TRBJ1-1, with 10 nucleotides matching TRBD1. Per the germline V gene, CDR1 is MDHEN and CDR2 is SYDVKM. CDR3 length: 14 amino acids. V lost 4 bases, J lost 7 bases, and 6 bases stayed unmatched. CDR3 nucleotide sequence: TGTGCCAGCAGTTCCGTGGGACAGGGGATTGAAGCTTTCTTT. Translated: CASSSVGQGIEAFF.

CDR3 sequence: CASSLQGTDNEQFF. The CDR3 DNA sequence: TGCGCCAGCAGCTTGCAAGGGACAGACAATGAGCAGTTCTTC. The rearrangement uses TRBV5-1 and TRBJ2-1; 7 nucleotides align to TRBD1. The CDR3 is 14 residues long. Per germline, CDR1 SGHRS and CDR2 YFSETQ. V gave up 1 base and J gave up 5 bases; unmatched junction bases: 3.